These T cell receptor beta chains were read from a single sample in a study of Ad26.COV2.S vaccination and SARS-CoV-2 variants. Only in-frame clones appear in the TCRdb table, and some are missing; sequencing was by immunoSEQ multiplex PCR. The sample carries about 680,000 clones, approximately 88% recorded once. The input for sequencing was peripheral blood, taken in a trial of Ad26.COV2.S vaccine versus placebo. These receptors were obtained from a person between 18 and 60 years old who received the Ad26.COV2.S COVID-19 vaccine or a placebo. The CDR3 runs from the conserved cysteine through the conserved F or W. D genes are given only for firm matches. Only some rows state a clone size, as once, few, many or a class for expanded clones.

.,.,TRBV18,TRBJ1-1,CASSPGGNTEAFF,TGTGCCAGCTCACCGGGGGGCAACACTGAAGCTTTCTTT
.,.,TRBV4-1,TRBJ2-5,CASSQEARGAQETQYF,TGCGCCAGCAGCCAGGAGGCCCGGGGTGCCCAAGAGACCCAGTACTTC
TRBD1,once,TRBV2,TRBJ1-1,CASGHDRGLNTEAFF,TGTGCCAGCGGCCACGACAGGGGGCTGAACACTGAAGCTTTCTTT
.,.,TRBV6-2/TRBV6-3,TRBJ2-7,CASSRGEYEQYF,TGTGCCAGCAGCAGGGGGGAGTACGAGCAGTACTTC
.,.,TRBV3-1/TRBV3-2,TRBJ1-2,CASSQRSLTPGALLLYGYTF,TGTGCCAGCAGCCAAAGAAGCCTCACCCCAGGGGCGTTGCTCCTCTATGGCTACACCTTC
.,.,TRBV13,TRBJ2-7,CASSLYRGGSYEQYF,TGTGCCAGCAGCTTATACCGGGGAGGCTCCTACGAGCAGTACTTC
.,.,TRBV9,TRBJ2-7,CASSVGRGPSYEQYF,TGTGCCAGCAGCGTAGGTCGAGGGCCCTCCTACGAGCAGTACTTC
.,.,TRBV7-8,TRBJ1-1,CASTLRGENTEAFF,TGTGCCAGCACCTTACGGGGGGAGAACACTGAAGCTTTCTTT
.,.,TRBV4-1,TRBJ1-1,CASSREGLGTEAFF,TGCGCCAGCAGCCGAGAGGGGTTAGGCACTGAAGCTTTCTTT
.,.,TRBV10-3,TRBJ2-7,CAIRAGTGQYF,TGTGCCATCAGGGCCGGGACTGGGCAGTACTTC
.,.,TRBV3-1/TRBV3-2,TRBJ2-7,CASSPTRAAYEQYF,TGTGCCAGCAGCCCCACGCGGGCCGCCTACGAGCAGTACTTC
TRBD2,.,TRBV5-8,TRBJ2-7,CASSQTSGYEQYF,TGTGCCAGCAGCCAGACTAGCGGGTACGAGCAGTACTTC
.,.,TRBV7-9,TRBJ2-2,CASSPTAGELFF,TGTGCCAGCAGCCCCACGGCGGGGGAGCTGTTTTTT
TRBD2,.,TRBV5-6,TRBJ2-1,CASRRTSMREQFF,TGTGCCAGCAGGAGGACTAGCATGCGTGAGCAGTTCTTC
TRBD2,.,TRBV10-2,TRBJ2-3,CASSGLAGPLTDTQYF,TGCGCCAGCAGTGGACTAGCGGGGCCCCTCACAGATACGCAGTATTTT
.,.,TRBV11-2,TRBJ2-3,CASSLVGQGTDTQYF,TGTGCCAGCAGCTTAGTAGGGCAGGGGACAGATACGCAGTATTTT
.,.,TRBV7-6,TRBJ2-5,CASSLGVRETQYF,TGTGCCAGCAGCTTGGGAGTGAGAGAGACCCAGTACTTC
.,.,TRBV7-9,TRBJ2-1,CASSWPVGEQFF,TGTGCCAGCAGCTGGCCGGTCGGCGAGCAGTTCTTC
.,once,TRBV5-1,TRBJ2-7,CASSLDRSSYEQYF,TGCGCCAGCAGCTTGGACAGGAGCTCCTACGAGCAGTACTTC
TRBD1,.,TRBV24-1,TRBJ1-5,CATSGQGLNQPQHF,TGTGCCACCAGTGGACAGGGCCTTAATCAGCCCCAGCATTTT
.,.,TRBV6-5,TRBJ2-7,CASSYAPGYTSYEQYF,TGTGCCAGCAGTTACGCCCCTGGTTATACTTCCTACGAGCAGTACTTC
TRBD1,.,TRBV3-1/TRBV3-2,TRBJ1-5,CASSQDPGQSPSYSNQPQHF,TGTGCCAGCAGCCAGGACCCGGGACAGAGCCCTTCGTATAGCAATCAGCCCCAGCATTTT
TRBD2,.,TRBV18,TRBJ2-3,CASSPGLSSGDTQYF,TGTGCCAGCTCACCAGGACTTTCTAGCGGTGATACGCAGTATTTT
TRBD1,.,TRBV5-4,TRBJ2-5,CASSFSSPPTGVETQYF,TGTGCCAGCAGCTTTTCCTCCCCTCCGACAGGGGTAGAGACCCAGTACTTC
.,.,TRBV12-5,TRBJ1-3,CASGPTYRTDSGNTIYF,TGTGCTAGTGGTCCAACCTACAGGACTGACTCTGGAAACACCATATATTTT
TRBD1,.,TRBV24-1,TRBJ2-7,CATSGGTGGHEQYF,TGTGCCACCAGTGGGGGGACAGGGGGACACGAGCAGTACTTC
.,.,TRBV7-2,TRBJ1-2,CASSLDRRGYGYTF,TGTGCCAGCAGCTTAGACAGGCGAGGCTATGGCTACACCTTC
TRBD1,.,TRBV2,TRBJ1-5,CATGQGDNQPQHF,TGTGCCACGGGACAGGGGGACAATCAGCCCCAGCATTTT
.,.,TRBV5-8,TRBJ2-3,CASSHGVAGTDTQYF,TGTGCCAGCAGCCATGGGGTCGCAGGCACAGATACGCAGTATTTT
TRBD2,.,TRBV20-1,TRBJ2-1,CSASYLRAGGLQDNEQFF,TGCAGTGCTAGTTACCTCAGAGCGGGAGGGCTTCAAGACAATGAGCAGTTCTTC
.,.,TRBV19,TRBJ1-5,CASSTTGSSQPQHF,TGTGCCAGTAGTACAACAGGCTCAAGTCAGCCCCAGCATTTT
.,once,TRBV5-1,TRBJ2-2,CASRPQDTNTGELFF,TGCGCCAGCAGACCACAGGATACGAACACCGGGGAGCTGTTTTTT
TRBD1,.,TRBV30,TRBJ1-2,CAWSFHRQGDGYTF,TGTGCCTGGAGTTTCCACCGACAGGGGGATGGCTACACCTTC
TRBD2,.,TRBV2,TRBJ2-1,CASKERGGLSYNEQFF,TGTGCCAGCAAGGAGCGGGGGGGCCTTTCCTACAATGAGCAGTTCTTC
TRBD1,.,TRBV30,TRBJ2-7,CAWSTGTGTYEQYF,TGTGCCTGGAGTACCGGGACAGGGACCTACGAGCAGTACTTC
TRBD2,.,TRBV19,TRBJ2-7,CASSIRGGSGYEQYF,TGTGCCAGTAGTATAAGGGGCGGGAGCGGCTACGAGCAGTACTTC
TRBD1,once,TRBV30,TRBJ2-2,CAWSVQGIGELFF,TGTGCCTGGAGTGTACAGGGGATCGGGGAGCTGTTTTTT
TRBD2,.,TRBV18,TRBJ2-1,CASSPPLAGRRLVEQFF,TGTGCCAGCTCACCACCTTTAGCGGGGAGGCGACTGGTTGAGCAGTTCTTC
TRBD2,.,TRBV5-1,TRBJ2-7,CASSLAGGLHEQYF,TGCGCCAGCAGCTTAGCGGGAGGTCTCCACGAGCAGTACTTC
TRBD2,once,TRBV18,TRBJ2-1,CASSRLAGVNEQFF,TGTGCCAGCTCACGGCTAGCGGGAGTTAATGAGCAGTTCTTC
.,.,TRBV10-2,TRBJ1-2,CASAVQPNYGYTF,TGCGCCAGCGCGGTCCAGCCTAACTATGGCTACACCTTC